This T cell receptor (beta chain) was sequenced during a study of CD8+ T cells in alopecia areata (dated 2018 in TCRdb). Broadly, across the study: Skin from C3H/HeJ donors with spontaneous alopecia (roughly 6-13 months old) was grafted onto female C3H/HeJ recipients that were roughly 6-11 weeks old. To study T cell clonal expansion in alopecia areata, the researchers applied high-throughput TCRbeta sequencing to both the C3H/HeJ mouse model and human patients. Scalp tissue and sorted CD4+ and CD8+ peripheral blood T cells from patchy and totalis/universalis alopecia areata patients and from healthy controls were covered by human TCRbeta sequencing. Scalp clonality was compared across normal scalp (n=4), patchy alopecia areata scalp (n=8), and alopecia totalis/universalis scalp (n=8). The RNA source kit depended on sample type: the PAXgene miRNA kit for fixed scalp, the miRNeasy kit for PBMCs, and the RNeasy kit for mouse skin. immunoSEQ multiplex PCR using 35 Vbeta forward primers and 13 Jbeta reverse primers was used to amplify TCRbeta CDR3 regions. The study at large found these results: Unlike mouse skin, where gammadelta T cells dominate, normal human skin contains resident alphabeta T cells that get sequenced too, which complicates analysis of the scalp TCR repertoire. Lesional scalp, especially in alopecia totalis/universalis, showed higher clonality and more expanded CD8+ clones than normal scalp, suggesting antigenic drive. TCR sequences shared between patients were less clear than in mice, possibly partly because of HLA diversity in the patient population.

The library was built by means of the immunoSEQ multiplex PCR assay. RNA was extracted from all samples and reverse transcribed into cDNA as template for TCR sequencing. First-strand cDNA was synthesized using SuperScript III with a 2:1 mix of oligo-dT and random hexamers. A synthetic immune receptor repertoire was used to assess amplification bias, and residual bias was removed computationally. Sequencing of the libraries was done on Illumina HiSeq using 60 bp reads that spanned the CDR3 and were read from J toward V. Per the authors' processing: Raw reads were preprocessed for error removal, and CDR3 was defined according to IMGT conventions as running from the conserved cysteine to phenylalanine. Clonality was computed as 1 minus the Shannon entropy, with the entropy normalized by log2 of the number of productive unique TCRs. Whether scalp clones were CD4 or CD8 was inferred by matching scalp TCRbeta sequences against CD4 and CD8 repertoires sorted from blood. This is the immuneACCESS table as TCRdb keeps it, with only in-frame sequences that have V and J called. A part of the clones is gone; compared with another copy, unresolved V genes explain less than half, and the rest is unexplained. V, J and clone size are those of that table, while D and trimming were read from the DNA. The table records around 290,000 clones for this sample, and not one of them appears only once. Of the sample, 1.2% falls within the top ten clones.

This clone was seen a handful of times. No antigen is known for it. Because this receptor comes from a mouse, its gene names and germline sequences follow the mouse reference. With the read ending 4 residues before the CDR3 end, the germline J gene is used to fill in that end. V is pruned by 4 bases and J by 2 bases, leaving 7 bases of the junction without a gene match. CDR1 NNHNN and CDR2 SYGAGS were looked up in the germline V gene (reference sequence). The CDR3, cysteine through phenylalanine, is 15 amino acids long. Only the CDR3 bases that were read are kept: 33 of them, in frame from base 1. Cells from mouse cutaneous lymph nodes were pooled, stained for CD4, CD8alpha, NKG2D, NKG2ACE and other markers, and then sorted on a BD Influx.

Sequences were obtained from CD4+ T cells sorted from a lymph node. This TCR derives from a C3H/HeJ mouse with alopecia areata. The MHC haplotype that this mouse strain carries is H2-k. The V and J segments used are TRBV13-2 and TRBJ2-5, and 7 junction bases match TRBD1. The CDR3 reads CASGSRPGGQDTQYF. The sequenced CDR3 bases are TGTGCCAGCGGTTCCCGGCCAGGGGGCCAAGAC.